These T cell receptor beta chains were read from a single sample in a study of T cells in Graves' hyperthyroidism and ophthalmopathy. Using its own MiXCR run on the multiplex PCR reads, TCRdb lists one record per CDR3 protein. Here the sample spans roughly 660,000 distinct CDR3 sequences, 17% being singletons. Sequencing was performed on blood. The source is a man aged 45 to 65 with Graves' hyperthyroidism. Both conserved end residues are part of each CDR3. D genes are given only for firm matches. Size tells how often a clone was seen (once, few, many) or the class of an expanded clone, and some rows leave it out.

clone_size	d_call	j_call	v_call	cdr3_aa	cdr3_nt
many	-	TRBJ2-7	TRBV14	CASSQEVVEQYF	TGTGCCAGCAGCCAAGAAGTAGTCGAGCAGTACTTC
few	TRBD2	TRBJ2-1	TRBV19	CASSITSGRYEQFF	TGTGCCAGTAGTATCACTAGCGGGAGATACGAGCAGTTCTTC
-	-	TRBJ1-1	TRBV14	CASSQGSSGAPNTEAFF	TGTGCCAGCAGCCAAGGTTCTTCGGGGGCCCCCAACACTGAAGCTTTCTTT
-	-	TRBJ1-1	TRBV6-2/TRBV6-3	CASSYNRGGGNTEAFF	TGTGCCAGCAGTTACAACCGAGGGGGGGGGAACACTGAAGCTTTCTTT
many	TRBD1	TRBJ1-5	TRBV6-1	CATGTDTHSNQPQHF	TGTGCCACCGGGACAGATACCCATAGCAATCAGCCCCAGCATTTT
many	TRBD2	TRBJ2-2	TRBV2	CASRRTSAPRFTGELFF	TGTGCCAGCAGGAGGACTAGCGCCCCACGGTTTACCGGGGAGCTGTTTTTT
-	TRBD2	TRBJ2-1	TRBV19	CASSLLTSGRTRGQFF	TGTGCCAGTAGTTTACTAACTAGCGGGAGGACCCGAGGGCAGTTCTTC
few	-	TRBJ2-2	TRBV5-1	CASRVWDTGELFF	TGCGCCAGCAGGGTATGGGACACCGGGGAGCTGTTTTTT
many	-	TRBJ2-1	TRBV13	CASSPPVNEQFF	TGTGCCAGCAGCCCTCCGGTAAATGAGCAGTTCTTC
few	-	TRBJ1-1	TRBV28	CASRTSTVNTEAFF	TGTGCCAGCAGGACTTCGACAGTGAACACTGAAGCTTTCTTT
-	-	TRBJ2-1	TRBV20-1	CSARVPGWGNDEQFF	TGCAGTGCTAGAGTCCCCGGATGGGGAAACGATGAGCAGTTCTTC
-	-	TRBJ1-2	TRBV29-1	CRVEDRGYTF	TGCAGGGTCGAGGACAGAGGCTACACCTTC
few	-	TRBJ2-2	TRBV9	CASSSQYATGELFF	TGTGCCAGCAGCTCCCAGTATGCTACCGGGGAGCTGTTTTTT
-	-	TRBJ2-3	TRBV27	CASSPTTEGPAKADTQYF	TGTGCCAGCAGTCCAACGACCGAAGGACCAGCGAAAGCAGATACGCAGTATTTT